The rows below give T cell receptor beta chains drawn from one sample of a study of blood T cell repertoires in COVID-19. Libraries were prepared by immunoSEQ multiplex PCR; TCRdb keeps only in-frame clonotypes and omits some of them. This repertoire shows hundreds of thousands of clones, around 80% found once; its top ten account for around 6%. Sequencing used peripheral blood. The source of these receptors is a man at least 80 years old with acute or convalescent COVID-19. The CDR3 runs from the conserved cysteine through the conserved F or W. D genes are given only for firm matches. Size is stated for part of the rows, as once, few or many counts, or as a class when the clone is expanded.

d_gene: TRBD2; j_gene: TRBJ2-4; v_gene: TRBV5-1; abundance: .; CDR3nt: TGCGCCAGCAGCCCGGGGGGGCCGCAAAACATTCAGTACTTC; CDR3aa: CASSPGGPQNIQYF
d_gene: TRBD2; j_gene: TRBJ2-3; v_gene: TRBV6-1; abundance: .; CDR3nt: TGTGCCAGCCGCGAAGCGGGGGGGGCAACAGATACGCAGTATTTT; CDR3aa: CASREAGGATDTQYF
d_gene: .; j_gene: TRBJ2-7; v_gene: TRBV5-1; abundance: .; CDR3nt: TGCGCCAGCACGTCGGAAGGGCAGGGCGAGCAGTACTTC; CDR3aa: CASTSEGQGEQYF
d_gene: .; j_gene: TRBJ1-5; v_gene: TRBV18; abundance: .; CDR3nt: TGTGCCAGCTCACCACCGGGGAGGGCCCAGGCGCCCCAGCATTTT; CDR3aa: CASSPPGRAQAPQHF
d_gene: .; j_gene: TRBJ1-6; v_gene: TRBV6-5; abundance: .; CDR3nt: TGTGCCAGCCCCCCCTGGGGGGGGCTTTCACCCCTCCACTTT; CDR3aa: CASPPWGGLSPLHF
d_gene: TRBD1; j_gene: TRBJ1-4; v_gene: TRBV6-1; abundance: .; CDR3nt: TGTGCCAGCAGTGAAGGGGGACAGCGCAATGAAAAACTGTTTTTT; CDR3aa: CASSEGGQRNEKLFF
d_gene: TRBD1; j_gene: TRBJ1-6; v_gene: TRBV15; abundance: .; CDR3nt: TGTGCCACCAGCGGGGGACAGGTTAAATCACCCCTCCACTTT; CDR3aa: CATSGGQVKSPLHF
d_gene: TRBD1; j_gene: TRBJ2-3; v_gene: TRBV5-1; abundance: once; CDR3nt: TGCGCCAGCAGCTTGGAGGGGACAGGGTGGACAGATACGCAGTATTTT; CDR3aa: CASSLEGTGWTDTQYF
d_gene: .; j_gene: TRBJ1-6; v_gene: TRBV5-1; abundance: .; CDR3nt: TGCGCCAGCAGCTTGATGTCGGATAATTCACCCCTCCACTTT; CDR3aa: CASSLMSDNSPLHF
d_gene: TRBD1; j_gene: TRBJ2-7; v_gene: TRBV20-1; abundance: .; CDR3nt: TGCAGTGCTAGTGGGGACAGCTCCTACGAGCAGTACTTC; CDR3aa: CSASGDSSYEQYF
d_gene: .; j_gene: TRBJ1-4; v_gene: TRBV7-9; abundance: .; CDR3nt: TGTGCCAGCAGCAGGACAAGCACAACTAATGAAAAACTGTTTTTT; CDR3aa: CASSRTSTTNEKLFF
d_gene: .; j_gene: TRBJ2-7; v_gene: TRBV20-1; abundance: .; CDR3nt: TGCAGTGCTAGTCCCCGGGGGACAGCAGCTTCAGAGCAGTACTTC; CDR3aa: CSASPRGTAASEQYF
d_gene: TRBD2; j_gene: TRBJ2-2; v_gene: TRBV27; abundance: .; CDR3nt: TGTGCCAGCAGTTCCCGGACTAGCGGGGGGTCAAGCACCGGGGAGCTGTTTTTT; CDR3aa: CASSSRTSGGSSTGELFF
d_gene: .; j_gene: TRBJ1-2; v_gene: TRBV6-5; abundance: .; CDR3nt: TGTGCCAGCCTAATAGACAGTGGTCTCGGCGGCTACACCTTC; CDR3aa: CASLIDSGLGGYTF
d_gene: TRBD1; j_gene: TRBJ1-6; v_gene: TRBV27; abundance: once; CDR3nt: TGTGCCAGCAGCCGGGACAGGGTTTCACCCCTCCACTTT; CDR3aa: CASSRDRVSPLHF
d_gene: TRBD2; j_gene: TRBJ2-1; v_gene: TRBV7-2; abundance: .; CDR3nt: TGTGCCAGCAGCTTGGCAACGGGAGGGCCTCGGAATGAGCAGTTCTTC; CDR3aa: CASSLATGGPRNEQFF
d_gene: .; j_gene: TRBJ2-5; v_gene: TRBV5-6; abundance: .; CDR3nt: TGTGCAACGGGGAGGAGGTATCAGGTCCAAGAGACCCAGTACTTC; CDR3aa: CATGRRYQVQETQYF
d_gene: TRBD1; j_gene: TRBJ1-5; v_gene: TRBV28; abundance: few; CDR3nt: TGTGCCAGCAGCCGGGAACAGGGGAAAGCCCAGCATTTT; CDR3aa: CASSREQGKAQHF
d_gene: TRBD2; j_gene: TRBJ2-3; v_gene: TRBV11-3; abundance: .; CDR3nt: TGTGCCAGCAGCCCCGGGACTAGCGGCACAGATACGCAGTATTTT; CDR3aa: CASSPGTSGTDTQYF
d_gene: TRBD2; j_gene: TRBJ2-7; v_gene: TRBV10-2; abundance: .; CDR3nt: TGCGCCAGCAGCCGGACTAGCGGCCCCTACGAGCAGTACTTC; CDR3aa: CASSRTSGPYEQYF
d_gene: TRBD2; j_gene: TRBJ2-1; v_gene: TRBV18; abundance: .; CDR3nt: TGTGCCAGCTCACCCCTCGGGGGGGAGGGACTCGAGCAGTTCTTC; CDR3aa: CASSPLGGEGLEQFF
d_gene: .; j_gene: TRBJ1-2; v_gene: TRBV5-6; abundance: few; CDR3nt: TGTGCCAGCAGCCTTTTTACCGGTCATGGCTACACCTTC; CDR3aa: CASSLFTGHGYTF
d_gene: TRBD1; j_gene: TRBJ1-5; v_gene: TRBV19; abundance: .; CDR3nt: TGTGCCAGTAGTATAGTTCAAACAGGGGGCCCCAATCAGCCCCAGCATTTT; CDR3aa: CASSIVQTGGPNQPQHF
d_gene: TRBD1; j_gene: TRBJ2-2; v_gene: TRBV10-3; abundance: .; CDR3nt: TGTGCCATCAGTGCGGGGACAGGGAGTAACACCGGGGAGCTGTTTTTT; CDR3aa: CAISAGTGSNTGELFF
d_gene: .; j_gene: TRBJ1-2; v_gene: TRBV28; abundance: .; CDR3nt: TGTGCCGACAACTCCCCCGCGTCTGGCTACACCTTC; CDR3aa: CADNSPASGYTF
d_gene: TRBD2; j_gene: TRBJ2-1; v_gene: TRBV5-1; abundance: .; CDR3nt: TGCGCCAGCGGGCCGGGACTAGCGGGAGGGGGATACAATGAGCAGTTCTTC; CDR3aa: CASGPGLAGGGYNEQFF
d_gene: TRBD1; j_gene: TRBJ2-1; v_gene: TRBV7-9; abundance: .; CDR3nt: TGTGCCAGCAGCATTGACAGGGGCGAGCAGTTCTTC; CDR3aa: CASSIDRGEQFF
d_gene: TRBD2; j_gene: TRBJ2-5; v_gene: TRBV4-1; abundance: .; CDR3nt: TGCGCCAGCAGCCAAGGTATGGGACTAGCGGGAGAAGAGACCCAGTACTTC; CDR3aa: CASSQGMGLAGEETQYF
d_gene: .; j_gene: TRBJ1-1; v_gene: TRBV30; abundance: .; CDR3nt: TGTGCCTGGAGTCCGCGCGGGACGGAGCGTAACATTGAAGGCACTGAAGCTTTCTTT; CDR3aa: CAWSPRGTERNIEGTEAFF
d_gene: TRBD2; j_gene: TRBJ2-7; v_gene: TRBV7-2; abundance: .; CDR3nt: TGTGCCAGCAGCTTTAGCGGGAGTTGGCACGAGCAGTACTTC; CDR3aa: CASSFSGSWHEQYF
d_gene: .; j_gene: TRBJ2-1; v_gene: TRBV12-1; abundance: few; CDR3nt: TGTGCCAGCAGCTTTCGTCACAGGACTATACAATCCGAGCAGTTCTTC; CDR3aa: CASSFRHRTIQSEQFF
d_gene: .; j_gene: TRBJ1-3; v_gene: TRBV19; abundance: once; CDR3nt: TGTGCCACCGGGACCGGAGGGTCTGGAAACACCATATATTTT; CDR3aa: CATGTGGSGNTIYF
d_gene: TRBD1; j_gene: TRBJ1-2; v_gene: TRBV7-2; abundance: .; CDR3nt: TGTGCCAGCAGCTTAGGAGGGACAGGCTATGGCTACACCTTC; CDR3aa: CASSLGGTGYGYTF
d_gene: .; j_gene: TRBJ2-5; v_gene: TRBV19; abundance: once; CDR3nt: TGTGCCACCTCAGAAGGGGGGGGTATACAAGAGACCCAGTACTTC; CDR3aa: CATSEGGGIQETQYF
d_gene: TRBD2; j_gene: TRBJ2-1; v_gene: TRBV29-1; abundance: .; CDR3nt: TGCAGCGTCGCATCGACTAGCGGGAGTTGGAATGAGCAGTTCTTC; CDR3aa: CSVASTSGSWNEQFF
d_gene: .; j_gene: TRBJ1-5; v_gene: TRBV24-1; abundance: few; CDR3nt: TGTGCCACCAGTGATTCTAGACGGCTAAGCAATCAGCCCCAGCATTTT; CDR3aa: CATSDSRRLSNQPQHF
d_gene: TRBD2; j_gene: TRBJ2-3; v_gene: TRBV6-5; abundance: .; CDR3nt: TGTGCCAGCAGTCTAGCGGGGGGGCCCACAGATACGCAGTATTTT; CDR3aa: CASSLAGGPTDTQYF
d_gene: TRBD1; j_gene: TRBJ1-1; v_gene: TRBV5-6; abundance: .; CDR3nt: TGTGCCAGCAGCTTGGGCGTAGGCGGGACAGGGCCCCTGAACACTGAAGCTTTCTTT; CDR3aa: CASSLGVGGTGPLNTEAFF
d_gene: .; j_gene: TRBJ2-7; v_gene: TRBV11-2; abundance: .; CDR3nt: TGTGCCAGCAGCTTCGGACAAACTATCTTCTCCTACGAGCAGTACTTC; CDR3aa: CASSFGQTIFSYEQYF
d_gene: TRBD1; j_gene: TRBJ2-7; v_gene: TRBV19; abundance: .; CDR3nt: TGTGCCAGTAGTATGACAGGGATGTACGAGCAGTACTTC; CDR3aa: CASSMTGMYEQYF
d_gene: .; j_gene: TRBJ2-5; v_gene: TRBV4-1; abundance: .; CDR3nt: TGCGCCAGCGGGAGTGGGTACCCGCAAGAGACCCAGTACTTC; CDR3aa: CASGSGYPQETQYF
d_gene: .; j_gene: TRBJ1-5; v_gene: TRBV24-1; abundance: .; CDR3nt: TGTGCCACCAGTGATTTGCAAACAGACCAGCCCCAGCATTTT; CDR3aa: CATSDLQTDQPQHF
d_gene: TRBD1; j_gene: TRBJ2-4; v_gene: TRBV29-1; abundance: .; CDR3nt: TGCAGCGTTGAAAAAAATGACAGGGGATCGGTGTACTTC; CDR3aa: CSVEKNDRGSVYF
d_gene: TRBD2; j_gene: TRBJ2-2; v_gene: TRBV7-6; abundance: few; CDR3nt: TGTGCCAGCAGCCGCACTAGCGCGTCGAACACCGGGGAGCTGTTTTTT; CDR3aa: CASSRTSASNTGELFF